This TCR beta chain was captured by sequencing in a study of blood T cell repertoires in COVID-19. Study summary: COVID-19 samples collected from the United States, Italy and Spain covered acute and convalescent phases. The cDNA or gDNA used as material had been derived from T cells, B-cell-depleted T cells, or PBMCs.

Original processing methods: Cell counts per sample came from amplifying reference gene primers. TCRdb keeps only in-frame clones here, not all; method: immunoSEQ multiplex PCR. V, J and clone size were drawn from that table, and D and trimming were deduced from the DNA. The table shows about 120,000 clones, with roughly 84% occurring only once. V dropped 7 bases and J dropped 4 bases, with 13 bases sitting between them. The V gene's germline CDR1 is KGHDR and CDR2 SFDVKD. The CDR3 sequence is 14 residues long. The chain has TRBV24-1 and TRBJ1-5, with D hard to call. The receptor was derived from a woman of 80 years or more with acute or convalescent COVID-19. Input material: peripheral blood. CDR3 residues: CATSASGNNQPQHF. The CDR3 nucleotides read TGTGCCACCAGCGCCAGCGGGAATAATCAGCCCCAGCATTTT.